This note documents a single T cell receptor (beta chain) sequence. Antigen specificity is unknown. This sample stems from a study of T-cell memory formation after mild COVID-19. In the study overall: Most TCR clusters belonged to a single donor. General study findings and limits: Mainly CM and EM harbored the contracting CD4+ clones; mainly EMRA harbored the CD8+ ones. Balance between CD4 and CD8 was seen in clones contracting day 15 to 85, and a CD4+ lean was seen in later expanders.

From 5'RACE with constant-segment primers came TCR alpha and TCR beta cDNA libraries that carried sample barcodes and UMIs. MiXCR, run by TCRdb on the 5' RACE reads, gives a single entry per CDR3 protein. The data show approximately 260,000 distinct CDR3 sequences, 16% seen once. The sample consisted of PBMCs or a T cell subset sorted from them (not recorded which). This sequence originates from a man younger than 30 who had mild COVID-19 (a few samples of this study predate the infection). Cell type and time point are not known.

CDR3 in DNA: TGTGCCAGCAGTTACCGGGCGGGCACCGGGGAGCTGTTTTTT. Translated: CASSYRAGTGELFF. The J gene is TRBJ2-2, the V gene TRBV6-5, with a weak D call TRBD2 (5 bases). CDR3 length: 14 residues. Germline V lookup: CDR1 MNHEY, CDR2 SVGAGI. V lost 2 bases and J 4 bases, leaving 8 bases between the germline ends.